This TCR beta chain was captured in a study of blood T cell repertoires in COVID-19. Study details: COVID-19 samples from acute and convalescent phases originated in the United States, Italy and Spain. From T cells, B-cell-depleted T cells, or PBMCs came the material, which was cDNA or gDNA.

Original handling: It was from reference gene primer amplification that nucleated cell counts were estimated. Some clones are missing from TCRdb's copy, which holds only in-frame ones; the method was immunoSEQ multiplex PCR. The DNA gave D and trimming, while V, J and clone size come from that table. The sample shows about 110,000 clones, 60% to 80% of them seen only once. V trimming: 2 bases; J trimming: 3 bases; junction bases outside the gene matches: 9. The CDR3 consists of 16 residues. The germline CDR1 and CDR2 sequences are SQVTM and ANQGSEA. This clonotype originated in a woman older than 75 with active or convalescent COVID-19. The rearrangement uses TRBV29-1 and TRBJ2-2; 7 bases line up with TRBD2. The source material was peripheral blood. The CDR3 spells CSVELAAAQDTGELFF. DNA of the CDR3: TGCAGCGTTGAACTAGCGGCGGCCCAGGACACCGGGGAGCTGTTTTTT.